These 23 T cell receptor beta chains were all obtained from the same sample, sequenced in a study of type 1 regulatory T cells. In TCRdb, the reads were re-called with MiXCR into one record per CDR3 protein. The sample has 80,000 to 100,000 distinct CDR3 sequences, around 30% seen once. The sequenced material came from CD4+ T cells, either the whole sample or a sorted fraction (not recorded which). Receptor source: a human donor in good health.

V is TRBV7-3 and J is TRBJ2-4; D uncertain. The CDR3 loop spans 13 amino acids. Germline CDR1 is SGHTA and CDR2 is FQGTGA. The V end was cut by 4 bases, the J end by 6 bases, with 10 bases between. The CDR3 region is CASSSRLGNIQYF. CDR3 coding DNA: TGTGCCAGCAGCTCAAGGTTGGGAAACATTCAGTACTTC.

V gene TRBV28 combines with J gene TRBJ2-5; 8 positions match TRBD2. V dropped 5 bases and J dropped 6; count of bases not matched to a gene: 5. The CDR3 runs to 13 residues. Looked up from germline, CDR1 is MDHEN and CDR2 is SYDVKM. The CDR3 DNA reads TGTGCCAGCAGTACCCCGGGGGGGCAGACCCAGTACTTC. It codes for CASSTPGGQTQYF.

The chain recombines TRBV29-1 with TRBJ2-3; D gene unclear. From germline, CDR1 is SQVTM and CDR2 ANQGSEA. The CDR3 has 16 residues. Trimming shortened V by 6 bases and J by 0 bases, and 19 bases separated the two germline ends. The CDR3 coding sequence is TGCAGCGTCGGTCTCCTCGTAGGTCGTAGCACAGATACGCAGTATTTT. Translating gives CSVGLLVGRSTDTQYF.

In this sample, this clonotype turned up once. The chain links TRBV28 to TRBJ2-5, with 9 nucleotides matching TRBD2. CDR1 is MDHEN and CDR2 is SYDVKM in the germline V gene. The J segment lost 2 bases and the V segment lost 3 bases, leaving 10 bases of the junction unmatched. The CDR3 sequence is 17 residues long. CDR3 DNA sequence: TGTGCCAGCAGTTTTAGTCCGGCTAGCGGGGATCAAGAGACCCAGTACTTC. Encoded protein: CASSFSPASGDQETQYF.

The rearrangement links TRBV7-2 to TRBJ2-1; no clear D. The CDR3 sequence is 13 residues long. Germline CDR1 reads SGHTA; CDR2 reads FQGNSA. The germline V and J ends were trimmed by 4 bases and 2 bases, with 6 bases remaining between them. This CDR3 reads CASSSWAYNEQFF. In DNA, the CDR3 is TGTGCCAGCAGCTCTTGGGCCTACAATGAGCAGTTCTTC.

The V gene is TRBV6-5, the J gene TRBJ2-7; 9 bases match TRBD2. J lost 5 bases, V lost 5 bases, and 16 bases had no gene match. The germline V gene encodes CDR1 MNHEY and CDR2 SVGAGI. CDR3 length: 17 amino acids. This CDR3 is CASSPGLGAGGHHEQYF. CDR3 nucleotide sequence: TGTGCCAGCAGTCCCGGCCTGGGGGCGGGAGGGCACCACGAGCAGTACTTC.

In DNA, the CDR3 is TGTGCCAGCAGCCCCCGGGGGGACTACTCCACAGATACGCAGTATTTT. This codes for CASSPRGDYSTDTQYF. This chain links TRBV5-4 with TRBJ2-3, with 7 bases aligning to TRBD2. This CDR3 has 16 residues. J was trimmed by 2 bases and V by 4 bases; bases with no gene match: 10. Per germline, CDR1 SGHNT and CDR2 YYREEE (reference sequence).

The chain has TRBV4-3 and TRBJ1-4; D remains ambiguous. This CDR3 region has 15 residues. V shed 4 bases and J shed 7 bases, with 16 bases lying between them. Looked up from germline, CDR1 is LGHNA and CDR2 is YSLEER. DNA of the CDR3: TGCGCCAGCAGCCGTACGAGGAAGTCGGGTGAAAAACTGTTTTTT. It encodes CASSRTRKSGEKLFF.

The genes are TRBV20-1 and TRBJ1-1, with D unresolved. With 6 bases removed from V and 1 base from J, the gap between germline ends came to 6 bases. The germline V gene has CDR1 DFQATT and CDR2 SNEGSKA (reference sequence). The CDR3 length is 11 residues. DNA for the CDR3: TGCAGTGCAGACAAGAACACTGAAGCTTTCTTT. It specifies CSADKNTEAFF.

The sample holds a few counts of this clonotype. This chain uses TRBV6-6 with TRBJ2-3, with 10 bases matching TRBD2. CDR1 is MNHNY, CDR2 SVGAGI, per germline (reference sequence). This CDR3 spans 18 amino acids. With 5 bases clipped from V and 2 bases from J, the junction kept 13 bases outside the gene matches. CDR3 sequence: CASSPPLTSGITTDTQYF. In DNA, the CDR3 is TGTGCCAGCAGTCCACCCCTTACTAGCGGGATAACCACAGATACGCAGTATTTT.

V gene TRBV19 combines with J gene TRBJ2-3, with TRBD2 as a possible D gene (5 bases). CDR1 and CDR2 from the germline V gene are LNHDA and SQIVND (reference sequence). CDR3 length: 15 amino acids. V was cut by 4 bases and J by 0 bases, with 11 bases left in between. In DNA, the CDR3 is TGTGCCAGTAGTACAGCGGAAAAGAGCACAGATACGCAGTATTTT. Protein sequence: CASSTAEKSTDTQYF. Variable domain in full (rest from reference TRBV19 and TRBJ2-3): DGGITQSPKYLFRKEGQNVTLSCEQNLNHDAMYWYRQDPGQGLRLIYYSQIVNDFQKGDIAEGYSVSREKKESFPLTVTSAQKNPTAFYLCASSTAEKSTDTQYFGPGTRLTVL.

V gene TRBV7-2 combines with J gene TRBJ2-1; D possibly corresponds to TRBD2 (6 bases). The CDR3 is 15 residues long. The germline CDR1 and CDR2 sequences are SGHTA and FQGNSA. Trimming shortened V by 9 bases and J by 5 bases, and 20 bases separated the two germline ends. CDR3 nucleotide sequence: TGTGCCAGTATAACGGGGTCGGGAGCCCACAATGAGCAGTTCTTC. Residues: CASITGSGAHNEQFF.

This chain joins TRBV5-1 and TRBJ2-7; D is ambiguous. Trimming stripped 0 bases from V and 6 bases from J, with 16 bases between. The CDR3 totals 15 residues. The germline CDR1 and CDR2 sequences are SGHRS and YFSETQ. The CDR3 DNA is TGCGCCAGCAGCTTGGCCAACTCCGTCTTCGGCGAGCAGTACTTC. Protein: CASSLANSVFGEQYF.

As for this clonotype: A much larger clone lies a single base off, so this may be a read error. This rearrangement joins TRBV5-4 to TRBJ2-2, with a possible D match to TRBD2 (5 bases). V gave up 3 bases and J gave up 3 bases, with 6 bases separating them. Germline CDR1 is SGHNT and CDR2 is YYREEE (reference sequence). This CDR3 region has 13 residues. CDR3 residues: CASSSDYTGELFF. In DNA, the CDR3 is TGTGCCAGCAGCTCGGACTACACCGGGGAGCTGTTTTTT.

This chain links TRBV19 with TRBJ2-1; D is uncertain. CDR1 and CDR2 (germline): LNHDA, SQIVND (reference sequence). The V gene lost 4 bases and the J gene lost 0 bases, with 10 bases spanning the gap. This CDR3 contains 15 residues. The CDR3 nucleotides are TGTGCCAGTAGTAATGACCGGAGCTCCTACAATGAGCAGTTCTTC. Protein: CASSNDRSSYNEQFF.

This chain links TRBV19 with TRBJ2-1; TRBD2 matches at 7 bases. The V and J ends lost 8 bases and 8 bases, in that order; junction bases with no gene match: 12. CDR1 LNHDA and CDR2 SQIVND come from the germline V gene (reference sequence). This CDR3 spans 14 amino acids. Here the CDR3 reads CASGPVGLPYEQFF. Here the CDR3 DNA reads TGTGCCAGTGGCCCCGTGGGACTACCCTATGAGCAGTTCTTC.

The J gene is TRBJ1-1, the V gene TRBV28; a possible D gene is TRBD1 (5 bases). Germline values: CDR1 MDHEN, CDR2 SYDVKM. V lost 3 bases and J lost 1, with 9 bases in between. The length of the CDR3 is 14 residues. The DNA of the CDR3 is TGTGCCAGCAGTTTCCGGGGACGGAACACTGAAGCTTTCTTT. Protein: CASSFRGRNTEAFF.

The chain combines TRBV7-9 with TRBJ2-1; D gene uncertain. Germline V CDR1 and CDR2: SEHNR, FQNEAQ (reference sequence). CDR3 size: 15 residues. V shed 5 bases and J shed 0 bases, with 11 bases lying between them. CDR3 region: CASSPDISSYNEQFF. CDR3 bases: TGTGCCAGCAGCCCTGACATCAGCTCCTACAATGAGCAGTTCTTC.

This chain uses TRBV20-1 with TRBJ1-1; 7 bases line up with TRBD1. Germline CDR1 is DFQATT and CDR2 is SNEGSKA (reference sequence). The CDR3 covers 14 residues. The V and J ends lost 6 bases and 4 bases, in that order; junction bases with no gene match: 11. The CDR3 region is CSAGRQGRITEAFF. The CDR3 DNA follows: TGCAGTGCCGGGCGACAGGGAAGAATCACTGAAGCTTTCTTT.

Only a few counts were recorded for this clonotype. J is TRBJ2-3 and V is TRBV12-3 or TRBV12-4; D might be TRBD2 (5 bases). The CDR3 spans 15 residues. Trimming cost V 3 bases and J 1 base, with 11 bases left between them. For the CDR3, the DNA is TGTGCCAGCAGTTTGTTCAACGGGGGCACAGATACGCAGTATTTT. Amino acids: CASSLFNGGTDTQYF.

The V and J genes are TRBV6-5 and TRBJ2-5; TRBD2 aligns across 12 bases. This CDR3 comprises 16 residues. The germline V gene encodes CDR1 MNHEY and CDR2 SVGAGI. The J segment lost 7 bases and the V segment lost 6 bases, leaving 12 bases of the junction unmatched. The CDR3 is CASSLGLAGITRTQYF. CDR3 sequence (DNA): TGTGCCAGCAGCTTGGGACTAGCGGGTATTACTCGGACCCAGTACTTC.

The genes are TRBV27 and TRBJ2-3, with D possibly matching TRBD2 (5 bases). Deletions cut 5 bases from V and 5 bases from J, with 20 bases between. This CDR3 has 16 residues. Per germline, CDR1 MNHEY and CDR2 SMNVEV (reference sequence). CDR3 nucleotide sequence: TGTGCCAGCAGTCCCCCGGCTAGCTTTATGGGAGATACGCAGTATTTT. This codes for CASSPPASFMGDTQYF.

CDR3 residues: CASTSGTVNWGEQYF. CDR3 bases: TGTGCCAGCACTAGCGGGACTGTAAATTGGGGCGAGCAGTACTTC. The gene calls are TRBV2 and TRBJ2-7, with 9 bases fitting TRBD2. V shed 7 bases and J 6 bases; nucleotides not matched to a gene: 13. This CDR3 region has 15 residues. CDR1 and CDR2 from the germline V gene are SNHLY and FYNNEI.